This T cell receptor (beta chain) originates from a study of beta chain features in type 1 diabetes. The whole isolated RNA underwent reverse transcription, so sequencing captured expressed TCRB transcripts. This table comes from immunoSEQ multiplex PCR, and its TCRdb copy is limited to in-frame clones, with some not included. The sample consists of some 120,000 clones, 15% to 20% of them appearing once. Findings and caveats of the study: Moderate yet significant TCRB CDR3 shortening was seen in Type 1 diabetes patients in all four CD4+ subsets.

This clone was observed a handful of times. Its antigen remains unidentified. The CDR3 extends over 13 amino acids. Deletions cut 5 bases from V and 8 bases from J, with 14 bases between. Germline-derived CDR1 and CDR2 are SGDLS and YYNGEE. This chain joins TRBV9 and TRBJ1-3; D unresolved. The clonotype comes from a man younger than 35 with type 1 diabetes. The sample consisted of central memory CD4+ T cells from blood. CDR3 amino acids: CASSGGRADTIYF. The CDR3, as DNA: TGTGCCAGCAGTGGTGGGAGGGCGGACACCATATATTTT.